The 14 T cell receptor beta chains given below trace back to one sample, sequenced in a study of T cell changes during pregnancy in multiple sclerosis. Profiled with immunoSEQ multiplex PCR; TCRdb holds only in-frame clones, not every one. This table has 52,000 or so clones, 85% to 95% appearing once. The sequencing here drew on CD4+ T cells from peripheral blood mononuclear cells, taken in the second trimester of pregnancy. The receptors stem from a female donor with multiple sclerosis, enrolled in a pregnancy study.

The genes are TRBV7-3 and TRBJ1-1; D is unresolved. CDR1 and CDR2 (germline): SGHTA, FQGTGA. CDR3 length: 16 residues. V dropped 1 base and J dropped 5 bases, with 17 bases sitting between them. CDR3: CASSLMVREVGTEAFF. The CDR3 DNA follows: TGTGCCAGCAGCTTAATGGTCCGGGAGGTGGGAACTGAAGCTTTCTTT.

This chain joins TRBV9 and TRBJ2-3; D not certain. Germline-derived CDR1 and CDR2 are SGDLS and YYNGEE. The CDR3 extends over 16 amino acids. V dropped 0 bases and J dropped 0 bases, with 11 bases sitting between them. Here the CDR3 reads CASSVADFPSTDTQYF. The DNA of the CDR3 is TGTGCCAGCAGCGTAGCCGACTTCCCCAGCACAGATACGCAGTATTTT. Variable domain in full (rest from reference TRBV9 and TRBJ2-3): DSGVTQTPKHLITATGQRVTLRCSPRSGDLSVYWYQQSLDQGLQFLIQYYNGEERAKGNILERFSAQQFPDLHSELNLSSLELGDSALYFCASSVADFPSTDTQYFGPGTRLTVL.

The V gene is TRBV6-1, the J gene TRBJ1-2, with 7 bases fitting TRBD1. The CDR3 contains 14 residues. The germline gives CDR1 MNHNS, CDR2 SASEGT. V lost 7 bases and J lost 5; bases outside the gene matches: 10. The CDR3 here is CASNSRTQGYGYTF. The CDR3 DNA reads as TGTGCCAGCAACTCAAGAACACAGGGGTATGGCTACACCTTC.

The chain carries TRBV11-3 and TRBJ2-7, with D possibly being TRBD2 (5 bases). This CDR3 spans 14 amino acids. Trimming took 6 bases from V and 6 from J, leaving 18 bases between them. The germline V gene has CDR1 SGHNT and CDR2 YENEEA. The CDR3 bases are TGTGCCAGCAGTCTAGCAGGAGGTGTCGGCGAGCAGTACTTC. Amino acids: CASSLAGGVGEQYF.

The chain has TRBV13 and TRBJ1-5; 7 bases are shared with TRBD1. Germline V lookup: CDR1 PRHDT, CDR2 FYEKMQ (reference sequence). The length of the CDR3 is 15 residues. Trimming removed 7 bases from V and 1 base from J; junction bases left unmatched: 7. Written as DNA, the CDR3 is TGTGCCAGCACCGACAGGGAGAGGAGCAATCAGCCCCAGCATTTT. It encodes CASTDRERSNQPQHF.

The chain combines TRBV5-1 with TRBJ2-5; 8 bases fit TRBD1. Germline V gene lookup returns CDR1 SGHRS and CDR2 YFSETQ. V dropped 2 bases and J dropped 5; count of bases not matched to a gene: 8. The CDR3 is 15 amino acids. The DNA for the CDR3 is TGCGCCAGCAGCTTTAGTACAGGGGGTTCGGAGACCCAGTACTTC. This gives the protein CASSFSTGGSETQYF.

CDR3 DNA sequence: TGTGCCAGCAGGGCACAGCCTAGCACAGATACGCAGTATTTT. It encodes CASRAQPSTDTQYF. This chain joins TRBV2 and TRBJ2-3; D is uncertain. The CDR3 sequence is 14 residues long. The germline V and J ends were trimmed by 6 bases and 0 bases, with 10 bases remaining between them. Looked up from germline, CDR1 is SNHLY and CDR2 is FYNNEI. The full variable domain, in which reference TRBV2 and TRBJ2-3 provide the parts outside the CDR3, is EPEVTQTPSHQVTQMGQEVILRCVPISNHLYFYWYRQILGQKVEFLVSFYNNEISEKSEIFDDQFSVERPDGSNFTLKIRSTKLEDSAMYFCASRAQPSTDTQYFGPGTRLTVL.

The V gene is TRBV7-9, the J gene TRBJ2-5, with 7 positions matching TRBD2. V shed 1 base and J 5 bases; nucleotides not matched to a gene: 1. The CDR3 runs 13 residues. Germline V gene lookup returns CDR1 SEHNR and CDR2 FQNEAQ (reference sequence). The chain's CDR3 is CASSLEGGETQYF. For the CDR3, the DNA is TGTGCCAGCAGCTTAGAGGGAGGGGAGACCCAGTACTTC.

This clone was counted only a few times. The CDR3 DNA sequence: TGTGCCAGTAGCCCCCACTACGGTGAAGCTTTCTTT. Encoded protein: CASSPHYGEAFF. This chain uses TRBV19 with TRBJ1-1; no clear D. V lost 6 bases and J lost 7, with 12 bases in between. This CDR3 is built from 12 residues. Germline values: CDR1 LNHDA, CDR2 SQIVND (reference sequence).

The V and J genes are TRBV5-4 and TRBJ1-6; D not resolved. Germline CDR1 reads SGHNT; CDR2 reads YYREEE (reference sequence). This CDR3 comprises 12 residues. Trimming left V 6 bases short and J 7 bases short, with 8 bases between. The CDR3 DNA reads TGTGCCAGCACCAATCCCAATTCACCCCTCCACTTT. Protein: CASTNPNSPLHF. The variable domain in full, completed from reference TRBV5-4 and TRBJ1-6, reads ETGVTQSPTHLIKTRGQQVTLRCSSQSGHNTVSWYQQALGQGPQFIFQYYREEENGRGNFPPRFSGLQFPNYSSELNVNALELDDSALYLCASTNPNSPLHFGNGTRLTVT.

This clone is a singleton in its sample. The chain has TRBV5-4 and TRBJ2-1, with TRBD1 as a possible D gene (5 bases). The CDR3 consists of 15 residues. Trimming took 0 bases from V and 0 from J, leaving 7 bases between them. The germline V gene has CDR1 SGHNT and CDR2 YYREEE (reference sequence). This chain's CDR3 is CASSLGTHSYNEQFF. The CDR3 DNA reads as TGTGCCAGCAGCTTGGGGACACACTCCTACAATGAGCAGTTCTTC.

This CDR3 is CASSPGREKLFF. The CDR3, as DNA: TGCGCCAGCAGCCCGGGTAGGGAAAAACTGTTTTTT. This chain links TRBV5-1 with TRBJ1-4; unclear D gene. The V end lost 4 bases, the J end lost 8 bases, and 9 bases lay between the germline ends. The CDR3 covers 12 residues. The germline gives CDR1 SGHRS, CDR2 YFSETQ.

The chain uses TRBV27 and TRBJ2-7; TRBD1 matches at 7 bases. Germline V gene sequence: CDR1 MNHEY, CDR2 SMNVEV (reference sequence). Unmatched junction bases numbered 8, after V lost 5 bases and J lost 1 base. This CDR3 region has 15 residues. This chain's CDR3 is CASSSRDRGSYEQYF. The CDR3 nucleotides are TGTGCCAGCAGTAGCCGGGACAGAGGATCCTACGAGCAGTACTTC.

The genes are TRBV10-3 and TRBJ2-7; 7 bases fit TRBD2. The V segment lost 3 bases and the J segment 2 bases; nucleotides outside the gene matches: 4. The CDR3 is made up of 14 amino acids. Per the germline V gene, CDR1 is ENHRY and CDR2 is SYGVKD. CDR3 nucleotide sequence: TGTGCCATCAGTGATGACGGGGGGACCTACGAGCAGTACTTC. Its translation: CAISDDGGTYEQYF.